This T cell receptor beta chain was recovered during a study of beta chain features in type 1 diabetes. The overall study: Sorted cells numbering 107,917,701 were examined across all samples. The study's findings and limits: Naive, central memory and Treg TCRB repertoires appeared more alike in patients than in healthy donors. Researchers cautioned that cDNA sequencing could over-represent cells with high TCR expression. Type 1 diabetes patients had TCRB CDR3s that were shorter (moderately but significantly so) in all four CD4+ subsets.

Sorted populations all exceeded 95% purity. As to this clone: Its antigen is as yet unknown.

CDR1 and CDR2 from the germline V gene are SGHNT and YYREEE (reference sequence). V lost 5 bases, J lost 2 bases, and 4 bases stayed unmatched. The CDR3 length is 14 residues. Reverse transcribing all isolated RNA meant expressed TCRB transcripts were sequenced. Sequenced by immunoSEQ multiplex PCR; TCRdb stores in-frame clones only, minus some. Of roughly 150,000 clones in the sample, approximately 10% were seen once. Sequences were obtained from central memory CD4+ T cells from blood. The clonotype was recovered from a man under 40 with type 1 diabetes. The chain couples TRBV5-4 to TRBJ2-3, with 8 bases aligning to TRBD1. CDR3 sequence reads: CASRSDRATDTQYF. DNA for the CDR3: TGTGCCAGCAGGTCGGACAGGGCCACAGATACGCAGTATTTT.